This T cell receptor beta chain was documented in a study of Graves' ophthalmopathy and Graves' hyperthyroidism. Study-level results: Discriminating ophthalmopathy from stable hyperthyroidism, a 13-signature model attained a sensitivity of under 90% and a specificity of around 83%. The majority of expanded thyroid clonotypes above 0.001 frequency also occurred in blood.

Amplification targeted the TCR beta CDR3 regions, with RNA transcripts as the source material. Scientists carried out first-round RT-PCR using HTBI primers and then a second-round multiplex PCR. TCRdb passed the multiplex PCR reads through MiXCR, listing each CDR3 protein once. The sample has roughly 1.1 million distinct CDR3 sequences; about two fifths are singletons. This clonotype was counted between two and nine times. Its cognate antigen is unknown. Among the exclusions were patients with other autoimmune diseases, uncontrolled infections, pregnancy or lactation. Establishment of the diagnosis relied upon clinical symptoms, serum thyroxine, TRAb, thyroid ultrasound and orbital computed tomography. The TCR was taken from an adult man with Graves' hyperthyroidism. Sequences were obtained from peripheral blood or thyroid tissue (not recorded which).

CDR3 loop: CSVEETGAPANTGELFF. DNA of the CDR3: TGCAGCGTTGAAGAAACAGGGGCCCCCGCGAACACCGGGGAGCTGTTTTTT. This rearrangement joins TRBV29-1 to TRBJ2-2; 7 nucleotides match TRBD1. J lost 0 bases, V lost 0 bases, and 7 bases had no gene match. There are 17 residues in the CDR3. CDR1 is SQVTM and CDR2 is ANQGSEA in the germline V gene.